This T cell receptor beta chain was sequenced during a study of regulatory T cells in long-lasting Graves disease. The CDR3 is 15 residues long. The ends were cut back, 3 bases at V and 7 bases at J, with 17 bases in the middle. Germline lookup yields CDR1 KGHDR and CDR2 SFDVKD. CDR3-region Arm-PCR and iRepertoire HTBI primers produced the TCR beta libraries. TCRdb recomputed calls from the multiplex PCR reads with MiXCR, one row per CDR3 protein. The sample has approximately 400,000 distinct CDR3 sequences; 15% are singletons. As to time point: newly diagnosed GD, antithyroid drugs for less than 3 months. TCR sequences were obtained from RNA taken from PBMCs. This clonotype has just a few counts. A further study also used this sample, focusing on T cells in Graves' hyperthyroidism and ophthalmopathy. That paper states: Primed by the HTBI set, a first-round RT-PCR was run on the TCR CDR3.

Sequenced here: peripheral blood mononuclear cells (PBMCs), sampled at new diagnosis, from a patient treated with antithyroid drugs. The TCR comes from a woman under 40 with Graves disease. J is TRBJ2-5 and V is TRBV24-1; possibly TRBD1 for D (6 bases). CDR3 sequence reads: CATSDTATGIGTQYF. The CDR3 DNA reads TGTGCCACCAGTGATACTGCTACAGGGATCGGGACCCAGTACTTC.